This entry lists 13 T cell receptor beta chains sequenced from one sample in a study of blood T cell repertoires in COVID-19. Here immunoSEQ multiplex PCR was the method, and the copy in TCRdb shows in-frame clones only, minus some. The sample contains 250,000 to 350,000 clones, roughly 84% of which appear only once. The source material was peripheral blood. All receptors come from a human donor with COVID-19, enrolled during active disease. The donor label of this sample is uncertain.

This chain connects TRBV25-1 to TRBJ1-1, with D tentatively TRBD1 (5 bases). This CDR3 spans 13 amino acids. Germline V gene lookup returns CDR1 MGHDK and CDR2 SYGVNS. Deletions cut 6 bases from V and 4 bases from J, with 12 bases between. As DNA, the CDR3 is TGTGCCAGCAGCTTGGACACGAGCACTGAAGCTTTCTTT. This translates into CASSLDTSTEAFF.

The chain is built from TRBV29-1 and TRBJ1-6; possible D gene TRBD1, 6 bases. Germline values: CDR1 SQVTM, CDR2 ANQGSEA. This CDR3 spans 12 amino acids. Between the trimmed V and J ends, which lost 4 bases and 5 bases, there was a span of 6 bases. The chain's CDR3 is CSVGTDNSPLHF. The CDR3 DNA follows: TGCAGCGTTGGGACAGATAATTCACCCCTCCACTTT. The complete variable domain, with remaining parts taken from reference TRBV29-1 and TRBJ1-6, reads SAVISQKPSRDICQRGTSLTIQCQVDSQVTMMFWYRQQPGQSLTLIATANQGSEATYESGFVIDKFPISRPNLTFSTLTVSNMSPEDSSIYLCSVGTDNSPLHFGNGTRLTVT.

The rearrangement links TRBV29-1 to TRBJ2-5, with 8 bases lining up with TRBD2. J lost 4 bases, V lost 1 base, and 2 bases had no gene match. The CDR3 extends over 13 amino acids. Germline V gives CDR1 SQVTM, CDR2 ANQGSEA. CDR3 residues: CSVEVREGETQYF. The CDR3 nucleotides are TGCAGCGTTGAAGTCCGGGAGGGAGAGACCCAGTACTTC.

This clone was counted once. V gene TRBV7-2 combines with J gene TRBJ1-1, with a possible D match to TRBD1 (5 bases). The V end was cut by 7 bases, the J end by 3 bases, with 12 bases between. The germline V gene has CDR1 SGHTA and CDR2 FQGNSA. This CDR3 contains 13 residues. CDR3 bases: TGTGCCAGCACCGTGGGGCGCCACACTGAAGCTTTCTTT. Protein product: CASTVGRHTEAFF.

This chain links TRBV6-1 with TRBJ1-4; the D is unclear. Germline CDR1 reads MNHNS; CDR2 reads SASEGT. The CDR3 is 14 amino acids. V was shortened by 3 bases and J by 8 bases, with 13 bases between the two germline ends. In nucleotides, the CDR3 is TGTGCCAGCAGTGACATACCGCTAATGGAAAAACTGTTTTTT. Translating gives CASSDIPLMEKLFF.

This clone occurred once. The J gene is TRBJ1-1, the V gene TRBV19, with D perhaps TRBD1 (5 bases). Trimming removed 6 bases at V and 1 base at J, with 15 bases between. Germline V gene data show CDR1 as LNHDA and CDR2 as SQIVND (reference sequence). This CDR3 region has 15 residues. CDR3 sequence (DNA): TGTGCCAGTAGCCCCCGGGCCAGGGCGAACACTGAAGCTTTCTTT. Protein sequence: CASSPRARANTEAFF.

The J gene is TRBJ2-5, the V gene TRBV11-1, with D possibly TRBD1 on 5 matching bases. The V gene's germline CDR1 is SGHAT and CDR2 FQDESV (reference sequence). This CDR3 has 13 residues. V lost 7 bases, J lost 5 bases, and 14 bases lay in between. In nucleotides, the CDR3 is TGTGCCAGCACCCTTCAGGGTTTCGAGACCCAGTACTTC. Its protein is CASTLQGFETQYF. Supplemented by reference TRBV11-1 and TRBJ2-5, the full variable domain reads EAEVAQSPRYKITEKSQAVAFWCDPISGHATLYWYRQILGQGPELLVQFQDESVVDDSQLPKDRFSAERLKGVDSTLKIQPAELGDSAMYLCASTLQGFETQYFGPGTRLLVL.

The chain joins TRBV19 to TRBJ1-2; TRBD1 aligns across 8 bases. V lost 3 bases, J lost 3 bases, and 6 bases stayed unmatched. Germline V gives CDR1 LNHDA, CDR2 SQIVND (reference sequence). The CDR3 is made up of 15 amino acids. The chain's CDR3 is CASSISGQGDYGYTF. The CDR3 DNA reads TGTGCCAGTAGTATTTCAGGACAGGGCGACTATGGCTACACCTTC. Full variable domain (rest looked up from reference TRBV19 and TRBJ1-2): DGGITQSPKYLFRKEGQNVTLSCEQNLNHDAMYWYRQDPGQGLRLIYYSQIVNDFQKGDIAEGYSVSREKKESFPLTVTSAQKNPTAFYLCASSISGQGDYGYTFGSGTRLTVV.

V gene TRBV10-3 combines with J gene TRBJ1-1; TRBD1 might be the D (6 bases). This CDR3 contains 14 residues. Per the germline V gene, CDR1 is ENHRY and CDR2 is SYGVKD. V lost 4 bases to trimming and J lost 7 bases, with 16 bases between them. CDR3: CAISALTGNYEAFF. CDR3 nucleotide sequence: TGTGCCATCAGTGCCCTCACAGGGAATTATGAAGCTTTCTTT.

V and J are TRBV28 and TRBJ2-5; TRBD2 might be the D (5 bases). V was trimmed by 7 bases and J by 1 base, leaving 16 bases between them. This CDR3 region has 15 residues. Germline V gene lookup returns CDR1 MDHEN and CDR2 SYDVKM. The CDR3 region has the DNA TGTGCCAGCACGGGCCGGAGCGGCCTCCAAGAGACCCAGTACTTC. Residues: CASTGRSGLQETQYF. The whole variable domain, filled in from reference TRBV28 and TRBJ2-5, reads DVKVTQSSRYLVKRTGEKVFLECVQDMDHENMFWYRQDPGLGLRLIYFSYDVKMKEKGDIPEGYSVSREKKERFSLILESASTNQTSMYLCASTGRSGLQETQYFGPGTRLLVL.

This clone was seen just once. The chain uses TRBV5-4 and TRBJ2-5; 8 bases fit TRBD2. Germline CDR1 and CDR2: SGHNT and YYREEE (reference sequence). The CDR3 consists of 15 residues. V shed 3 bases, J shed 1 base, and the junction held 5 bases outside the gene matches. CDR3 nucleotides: TGTGCCAGCAGCTCAGCGGGAGCAGGCCAAGAGACCCAGTACTTC. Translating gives CASSSAGAGQETQYF.

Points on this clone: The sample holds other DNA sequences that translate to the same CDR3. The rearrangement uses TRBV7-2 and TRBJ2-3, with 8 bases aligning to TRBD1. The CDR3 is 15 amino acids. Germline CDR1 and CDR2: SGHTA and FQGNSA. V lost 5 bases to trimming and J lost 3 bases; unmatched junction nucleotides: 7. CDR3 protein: CASSPDRGSTDTQYF. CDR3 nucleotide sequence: TGTGCCAGCAGCCCTGACAGGGGATCGACAGATACGCAGTATTTT.

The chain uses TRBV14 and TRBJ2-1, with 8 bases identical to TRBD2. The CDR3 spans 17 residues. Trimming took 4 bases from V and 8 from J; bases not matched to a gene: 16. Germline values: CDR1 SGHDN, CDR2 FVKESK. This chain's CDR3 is CASSRRRSGSAWDEQFF. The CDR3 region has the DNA TGTGCCAGCAGCCGAAGAAGGAGCGGGAGCGCCTGGGATGAGCAGTTCTTC.